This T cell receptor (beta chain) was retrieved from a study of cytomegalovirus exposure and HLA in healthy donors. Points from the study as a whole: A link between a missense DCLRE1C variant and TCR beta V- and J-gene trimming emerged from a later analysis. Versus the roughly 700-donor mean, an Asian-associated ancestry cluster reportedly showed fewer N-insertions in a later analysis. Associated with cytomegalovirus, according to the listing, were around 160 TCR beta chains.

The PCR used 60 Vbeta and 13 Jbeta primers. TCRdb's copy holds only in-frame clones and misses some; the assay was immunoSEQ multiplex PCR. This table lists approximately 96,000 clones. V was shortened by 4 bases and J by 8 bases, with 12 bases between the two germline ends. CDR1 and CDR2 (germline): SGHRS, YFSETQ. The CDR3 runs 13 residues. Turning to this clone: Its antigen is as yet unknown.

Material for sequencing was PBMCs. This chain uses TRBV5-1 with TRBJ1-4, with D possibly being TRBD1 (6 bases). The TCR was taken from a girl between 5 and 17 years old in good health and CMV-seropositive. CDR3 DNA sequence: TGCGCCAGCAGCCCCGGGACAATAGAAAAACTGTTTTTT. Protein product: CASSPGTIEKLFF.